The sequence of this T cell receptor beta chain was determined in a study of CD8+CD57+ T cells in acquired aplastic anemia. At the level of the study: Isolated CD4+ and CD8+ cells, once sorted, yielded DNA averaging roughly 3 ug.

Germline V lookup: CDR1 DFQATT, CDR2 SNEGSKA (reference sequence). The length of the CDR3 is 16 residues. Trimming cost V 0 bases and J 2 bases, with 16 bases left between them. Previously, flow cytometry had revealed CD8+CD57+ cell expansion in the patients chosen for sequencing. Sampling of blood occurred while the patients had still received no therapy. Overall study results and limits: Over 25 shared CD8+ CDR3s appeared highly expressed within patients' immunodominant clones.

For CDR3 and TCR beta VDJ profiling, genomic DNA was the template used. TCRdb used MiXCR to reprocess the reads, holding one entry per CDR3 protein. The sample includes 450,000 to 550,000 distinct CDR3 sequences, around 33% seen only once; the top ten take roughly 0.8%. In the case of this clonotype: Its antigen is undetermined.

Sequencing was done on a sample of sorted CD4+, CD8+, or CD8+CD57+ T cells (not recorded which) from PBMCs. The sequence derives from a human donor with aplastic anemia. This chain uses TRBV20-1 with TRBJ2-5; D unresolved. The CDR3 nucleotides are TGCAGTGCTAGAGATCTTCTGACCCCGAAGCAAGAGACCCAGTACTTC. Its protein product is CSARDLLTPKQETQYF.